This passage covers 19 T cell receptor beta chains from one sample sequenced in a study of cytomegalovirus exposure and HLA in healthy donors. The primer mix had 60 Vbeta and 13 Jbeta primers. TCRdb's table, derived via immunoSEQ multiplex PCR, lists solely in-frame clones and lacks some. This sample has 80,000 to 90,000 clones, with more than 70% found just once. Source material: PBMCs. Every receptor here comes from a man aged 35 to 55 in good health and CMV-seronegative.

CDR3 region: CASSPQGNNEQFF. The CDR3 DNA reads as TGTGCCAGCAGCCCGCAGGGAAACAATGAGCAGTTCTTC. J is TRBJ2-1 and V is TRBV7-3, with D possibly TRBD1 on 5 matching bases. Per germline, CDR1 SGHTA and CDR2 FQGTGA. Trimming left V 5 bases short and J 5 bases short, with 10 bases between. This CDR3 is built from 13 residues. The full variable domain, in which reference TRBV7-3 and TRBJ2-1 provide the parts outside the CDR3, is GAGVSQTPSNKVTEKGKYVELRCDPISGHTALYWYRQSLGQGPEFLIYFQGTGAADDSGLPNDRFFAVRPEGSVSTLKIQRTERGDSAVYLCASSPQGNNEQFFGPGTRLTVL.

This clone was picked up a small number of times. The chain is built from TRBV5-1 and TRBJ2-7, with D perhaps TRBD1 (5 bases). Per germline, CDR1 SGHRS and CDR2 YFSETQ. The CDR3 runs 17 residues. The V gene lost 0 bases and the J gene lost 2 bases, with 18 bases spanning the gap. The CDR3 sequence is CASSLANLGHAPYEQYF. In DNA, the CDR3 is TGCGCCAGCAGCTTGGCCAATCTTGGACATGCACCCTACGAGCAGTACTTC.

The rearrangement links TRBV27 to TRBJ2-3, with 13 bases lining up with TRBD2. The CDR3 covers 16 residues. With 4 bases clipped from V and 3 bases from J, the junction kept 4 bases outside the gene matches. Germline CDR1 and CDR2: MNHEY and SMNVEV (reference sequence). The CDR3 DNA follows: TGTGCCAGCAGTTCCGGACTAGCGGGGGAGACAGATACGCAGTATTTT. Translated, it gives CASSSGLAGETDTQYF.

V and J are TRBV13 and TRBJ1-1, with D perhaps TRBD1 (5 bases). Germline V gene lookup returns CDR1 PRHDT and CDR2 FYEKMQ (reference sequence). Trimming left V 2 bases short and J 4 bases short, with 14 bases between. This CDR3 spans 15 amino acids. The CDR3 DNA follows: TGTGCCAGCAGCTTAAACCCAGGGCGATTCACTGAAGCTTTCTTT. Residues: CASSLNPGRFTEAFF.

The chain employs TRBV29-1 and TRBJ2-5, with D perhaps matching TRBD1 (5 bases). The CDR3 extends over 11 amino acids. The V gene's germline CDR1 is SQVTM and CDR2 ANQGSEA. The ends were cut back, 6 bases at V and 4 bases at J, with 9 bases in the middle. CDR3 nucleotides: TGCAGCGTCAGGGTTGGAGAGACCCAGTACTTC. This translates into CSVRVGETQYF.

As regards this clone: One junction end disagrees with the germline gene, perhaps due to a read error. The rearrangement joins TRBV7-7 to TRBJ1-3; 8 nucleotides match TRBD1. The V gene's germline CDR1 is SSHAT and CDR2 FNYEAQ (reference sequence). The CDR3 consists of 13 residues. CDR3 amino acids: CASSDGQGNTIYF. CDR3 bases: TGTGCTAGCAGCGACGGACAGGGTAACACCATATATTTT.

The rearrangement uses TRBV7-6 and TRBJ2-5, with a weak D call TRBD2 (6 bases). CDR3 length: 15 residues. Germline V lookup: CDR1 SGHVS, CDR2 FNYEAQ. V was trimmed by 5 bases and J by 4 bases, leaving 17 bases between them. The CDR3 DNA sequence: TGTGCCAGCAGCCGACAAGGAGGGGTAATAGAGACCCAGTACTTC. This codes for CASSRQGGVIETQYF. Full variable domain (rest looked up from reference TRBV7-6 and TRBJ2-5): GAGVSQSPRYKVTKRGQDVALRCDPISGHVSLYWYRQALGQGPEFLTYFNYEAQQDKSGLPNDRFSAERPEGSISTLTIQRTEQRDSAMYRCASSRQGGVIETQYFGPGTRLLVL.

The chain combines TRBV7-2 with TRBJ1-5; D possibly corresponds to TRBD1 (5 bases). The germline V gene encodes CDR1 SGHTA and CDR2 FQGNSA. The CDR3 is made up of 16 amino acids. V was trimmed by 1 base and J by 7 bases, leaving 17 bases between them. Here the CDR3 DNA reads TGTGCCAGCAGCTTAGATGGGGGGGGTTCGAGACAGCCCCAGCATTTT. It encodes CASSLDGGGSRQPQHF. Using reference TRBV7-2 and TRBJ1-5 for the parts outside the CDR3, the full variable domain is GAGVSQSPSNKVTEKGKDVELRCDPISGHTALYWYRQSLGQGLEFLIYFQGNSAPDKSGLPSDRFSAERTGGSVSTLTIQRTQQEDSAVYLCASSLDGGGSRQPQHFGDGTRLSIL.

This chain uses TRBV5-6 with TRBJ2-1; TRBD2 aligns across 12 bases. With V trimmed by 0 bases and J by 3 bases, 4 bases remained unmatched. The germline V gene encodes CDR1 SGHDT and CDR2 YYEEEE. This CDR3 spans 17 amino acids. In DNA form, the CDR3 reads TGTGCCAGCAGCTTGGGACTAGCGGGAGCGGGCTACAATGAGCAGTTCTTC. The encoded protein is CASSLGLAGAGYNEQFF.

The CDR3 sequence is CASSPLIEEEAFF. Here the CDR3 DNA reads TGTGCCAGCAGCCCCCTGATTGAGGAAGAAGCTTTCTTT. This chain connects TRBV9 to TRBJ1-1; no clear D gene. V lost 4 bases, J lost 8 bases, and 15 bases lay in between. The CDR3 is 13 residues long. Germline lookup yields CDR1 SGDLS and CDR2 YYNGEE.

The V call is TRBV29-1, the J call TRBJ2-5; TRBD1 might be the D (6 bases). Germline V CDR1 and CDR2: SQVTM, ANQGSEA. This CDR3 has 13 residues. The V gene lost 7 bases and the J gene lost 0 bases, with 12 bases spanning the gap. CDR3 loop: CSGRQENQETQYF. CDR3 in DNA: TGCAGCGGAAGACAGGAGAACCAAGAGACCCAGTACTTC. The full variable domain, with the rest looked up from reference TRBV29-1 and TRBJ2-5, is SAVISQKPSRDICQRGTSLTIQCQVDSQVTMMFWYRQQPGQSLTLIATANQGSEATYESGFVIDKFPISRPNLTFSTLTVSNMSPEDSSIYLCSGRQENQETQYFGPGTRLLVL.

The rearrangement links TRBV4-1 to TRBJ2-7, with 13 bases aligning to TRBD2. There are 18 residues in the CDR3. The V and J ends lost 1 base and 1 base, in that order; junction bases with no gene match: 7. CDR1 and CDR2 (germline): MGHRA, YSYEKL. Written as DNA, the CDR3 is TGCGCCAGCAGCCAAGGGAGGACTAGCGGGAGTGCGTCCTACGAGCAGTACTTC. This encodes CASSQGRTSGSASYEQYF.

This chain joins TRBV28 and TRBJ2-5, with 9 positions matching TRBD1. From germline, CDR1 is MDHEN and CDR2 SYDVKM. The CDR3 extends over 15 amino acids. Trimming removed 6 bases from V and 2 bases from J; junction bases left unmatched: 7. The CDR3 loop is CASSPGTGTQETQYF. DNA for the CDR3: TGTGCCAGCAGCCCCGGGACAGGGACACAAGAGACCCAGTACTTC.

V gene TRBV6-1 combines with J gene TRBJ1-1, with unresolved D. The germline gives CDR1 MNHNS, CDR2 SASEGT. The germline V and J ends were trimmed by 5 bases and 7 bases, with 17 bases remaining between them. This CDR3 is built from 14 residues. CDR3 bases: TGTGCCAGCAGTACTCAGTTTCAGAGGGATGAAGCTTTCTTT. Amino acid sequence: CASSTQFQRDEAFF.

This chain uses TRBV5-1 with TRBJ2-1; D possibly corresponds to TRBD1 (6 bases). CDR3 length: 14 amino acids. Germline CDR1 is SGHRS and CDR2 is YFSETQ. V was trimmed by 0 bases and J by 6 bases, leaving 10 bases between them. CDR3 bases: TGCGCCAGCAGCTTGGCCCTACAGGGCAATGAGCAGTTCTTC. Its protein product is CASSLALQGNEQFF.

The chain links TRBV14 to TRBJ1-3, with 7 bases that match TRBD1. Looked up from germline, CDR1 is SGHDN and CDR2 is FVKESK. Unmatched junction bases numbered 5, after V lost 5 bases and J lost 4 bases. The CDR3 loop spans 14 amino acids. CDR3 residues: CASSSRDSGNTIYF. The CDR3 DNA is TGTGCCAGCAGCAGCCGGGACAGCGGAAACACCATATATTTT. The full variable domain, completed using reference TRBV14 and TRBJ1-3, is EAGVTQFPSHSVIEKGQTVTLRCDPISGHDNLYWYRRVMGKEIKFLLHFVKESKQDESGMPNNRFLAERTGGTYSTLKVQPAELEDSGVYFCASSSRDSGNTIYFGEGSWLTVV.

The CDR3 nucleotides read TGCAGCGTTGTAGGGAGTCTCAGGGGGAGCTCCTACGAGCAGTACTTC. Translating it yields CSVVGSLRGSSYEQYF. The genes are TRBV29-1 and TRBJ2-7; TRBD1 agrees at 7 bases. CDR3 size: 16 residues. Germline CDR1 SQVTM, CDR2 ANQGSEA. Trimming at V came to 4 bases and at J to 0 bases, leaving 12 bases not matched to a gene.

This clone was seen a handful of times. The chain joins TRBV7-3 to TRBJ2-1; D gene unclear. Trimming removed 0 bases at V and 9 bases at J, with 6 bases between. This CDR3 is built from 12 residues. Per the germline V gene, CDR1 is SGHTA and CDR2 is FQGTGA. In DNA form, the CDR3 reads TGTGCCAGCAGCTTAACTGCTAGTGAGCAGTTCTTC. Encoded protein: CASSLTASEQFF.

The gene calls are TRBV6-1 and TRBJ1-1; D is uncertain. The germline V gene has CDR1 MNHNS and CDR2 SASEGT. The CDR3 covers 11 residues. V was cut by 7 bases and J by 6 bases, with 9 bases left in between. CDR3 coding DNA: TGTGCCAGCACGGACTTGTCTGAAGCTTTCTTT. Translation gives CASTDLSEAFF.